This TCR beta chain emerged from a study of blood T cell repertoires in COVID-19. Profiled with immunoSEQ multiplex PCR; TCRdb holds only in-frame clones, not every one. The table has 300,000 or so clones, roughly nine tenths seen once; the top ten hold roughly 2.6%. This clonotype was sampled from a man aged 55 to 70 who had recovered from COVID-19. The specimen sequenced was PBMCs or T cells enriched from blood (not recorded which).

In nucleotides, the CDR3 is TGCAGCGCCTACAGGGGTGGTGGCACTGAAGCTTTCTTT. Translating gives CSAYRGGGTEAFF. V and J are TRBV29-1 and TRBJ1-1; 7 nucleotides agree with TRBD1. The CDR3 is 13 residues long. V shed 7 bases, J shed 4 bases, and the junction held 9 bases outside the gene matches. Germline V gives CDR1 SQVTM, CDR2 ANQGSEA.